The clone carrying this T cell receptor (beta chain) is a singleton in its sample. Its antigen is not identified. This record comes from a study of blood T cells in healthy people across ages. Healthy Caucasians from Russia aged roughly 6 to 95 served as donors. The V gene's germline CDR1 is SGHRS and CDR2 YFSETQ. V was shortened by 4 bases and J by 0 bases, with 12 bases between the two germline ends. CDR3 size: 15 residues. For the second PCR, which ran for about 6 to 12 cycles, a sample-barcoded 5' primer and a J-beta primer mix were used. TCRdb reprocessed the 5' RACE reads with MiXCR, giving one entry per CDR3 protein. This sample has fewer than 750,000 distinct CDR3 sequences, with approximately 52% found just once. Study-wide findings and caveats: It was not possible, with unsorted PBMCs, to conclusively compare naive and antigen-experienced cells. There were more naive CD4+ cells and higher diversity in long-lived donors than in aged donors. For the donors, CMV status was unknown and possibly confounded expanded clonotype changes.

The chain is built from TRBV5-1 and TRBJ2-3; no clear D. The receptor comes from a woman of 80 years or more in good health. Specimen: blood. Here the CDR3 reads CASSLQGESTDTQYF. The CDR3 coding sequence is TGCGCCAGCAGCCTCCAAGGCGAGAGCACAGATACGCAGTATTTT.